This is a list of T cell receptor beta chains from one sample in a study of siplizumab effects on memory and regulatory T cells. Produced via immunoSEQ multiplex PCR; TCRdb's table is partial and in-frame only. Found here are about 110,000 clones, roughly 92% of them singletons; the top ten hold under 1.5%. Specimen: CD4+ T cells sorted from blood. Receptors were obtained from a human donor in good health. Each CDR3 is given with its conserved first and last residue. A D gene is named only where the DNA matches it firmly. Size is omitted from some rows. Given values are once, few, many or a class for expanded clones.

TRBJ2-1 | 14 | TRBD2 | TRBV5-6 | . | CASSRTSGYNEQFF | TGTGCCAGCAGCCGGACTAGCGGCTACAATGAGCAGTTCTTC
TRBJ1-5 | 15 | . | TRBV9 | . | CASSRDGTSNQPQHF | TGTGCCAGCAGCAGGGACGGAACGAGCAATCAGCCCCAGCATTTT
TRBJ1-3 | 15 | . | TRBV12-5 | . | CASGQGTVSGNTIYF | TGTGCTAGTGGCCAGGGGACGGTTTCTGGAAACACCATATATTTT
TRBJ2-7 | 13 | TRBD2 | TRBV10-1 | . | CASSDPGLGEQYF | TGCGCCAGCAGTGATCCGGGACTAGGCGAGCAGTACTTC
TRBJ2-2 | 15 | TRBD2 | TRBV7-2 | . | CASSLSGSMSGELFF | TGTGCCAGCAGCTTAAGCGGGAGCATGTCCGGGGAGCTGTTTTTT
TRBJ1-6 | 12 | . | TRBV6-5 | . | CASPRSNSPLHF | TGTGCCAGCCCCCGCAGTAATTCACCCCTCCACTTT
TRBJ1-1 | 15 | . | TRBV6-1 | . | CASSATVFMNTEAFF | TGTGCCAGCAGTGCTACAGTTTTTATGAACACTGAAGCTTTCTTT
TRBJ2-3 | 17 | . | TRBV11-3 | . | CASSRRTPGVETDTQYF | TGTGCCAGCAGCCGACGGACCCCGGGGGTGGAAACAGATACGCAGTATTTT
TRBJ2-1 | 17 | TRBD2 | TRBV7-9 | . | CASGRSWRGGALNEQFF | TGTGCCAGCGGCCGCTCGTGGCGGGGGGGCGCTTTAAATGAGCAGTTCTTC
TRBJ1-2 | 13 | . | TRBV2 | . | CASTDWGVYGYTF | TGTGCCAGCACTGACTGGGGGGTCTATGGCTACACCTTC
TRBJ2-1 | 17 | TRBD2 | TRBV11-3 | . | CASSPAGDLISRGEQFF | TGTGCCAGCAGCCCAGCGGGAGATCTTATTTCGCGAGGGGAGCAGTTCTTC
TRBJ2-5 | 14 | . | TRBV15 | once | CATSRVSKAETQYF | TGTGCCACCAGCAGAGTATCGAAAGCAGAGACCCAGTACTTC
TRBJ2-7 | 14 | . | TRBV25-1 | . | CASSDGQYTYEQYF | TGTGCCAGCAGTGATGGACAATATACCTACGAGCAGTACTTC
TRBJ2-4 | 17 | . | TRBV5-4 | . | CASSQTGGGLAKNIQYF | TGTGCCAGCAGCCAGACAGGCGGGGGACTAGCCAAAAACATTCAGTACTTC
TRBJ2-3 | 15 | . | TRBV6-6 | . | CASSYGRSSTDTQYF | TGTGCCAGCAGTTACGGGCGTTCGAGCACAGATACGCAGTATTTT
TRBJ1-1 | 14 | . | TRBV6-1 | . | CASDWDPEGDEAFF | TGTGCCAGCGACTGGGACCCGGAGGGGGATGAAGCTTTCTTT
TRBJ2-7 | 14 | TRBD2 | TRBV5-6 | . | CASSLDLGRDEQYF | TGTGCCAGCAGCTTGGATTTGGGGAGGGACGAGCAGTACTTC
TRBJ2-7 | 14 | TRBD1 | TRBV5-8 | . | CASSLTGVRYEQYF | TGTGCCAGCAGCTTGACAGGGGTTCGATACGAGCAGTACTTC
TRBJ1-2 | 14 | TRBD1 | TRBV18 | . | CASSLGQVAYGYTF | TGTGCCAGCTCACTCGGACAGGTTGCCTATGGCTACACCTTC
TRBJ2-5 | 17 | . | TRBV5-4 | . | CASSLGTSGHAKETQYF | TGTGCCAGCAGCTTGGGCACCTCCGGACACGCAAAGGAGACCCAGTACTTC
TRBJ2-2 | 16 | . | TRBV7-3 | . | CASSFPRTGSTGELFF | TGTGCCAGCAGTTTTCCAAGAACAGGGAGCACCGGGGAGCTGTTTTTT
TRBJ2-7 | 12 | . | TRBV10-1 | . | CASSDSFGEQYF | TGCGCCAGCAGTGATAGTTTTGGCGAGCAGTACTTC
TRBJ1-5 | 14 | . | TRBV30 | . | CAWSSLYSNQPQHF | TGTGCCTGGAGTTCACTGTATAGCAATCAGCCCCAGCATTTT
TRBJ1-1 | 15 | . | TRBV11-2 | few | CASSYLPGVNTEAFF | TGTGCCAGCAGCTACCTTCCAGGCGTGAACACTGAAGCTTTCTTT
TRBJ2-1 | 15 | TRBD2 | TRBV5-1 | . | CASGPRGLATDEQFF | TGCGCCAGCGGCCCAAGGGGACTAGCGACGGATGAGCAGTTCTTC
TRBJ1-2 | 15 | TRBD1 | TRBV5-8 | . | CASSPETGVDYGYTF | TGTGCCAGCAGCCCCGAGACAGGGGTCGACTATGGCTACACCTTC